A selection of T cell receptor beta chains follows, all from one sample in a study of T cells after yellow fever vaccination. Via MiXCR, TCRdb re-called the 5' RACE reads, giving one row per CDR3 protein. The table records 250,000 to 400,000 distinct CDR3 sequences, 4% to 5.5% of them present only once. The sequences come from PBMCs, collected 15 days after the yellow fever booster vaccination. The receptors were sampled from a man aged 18 to 30 who received the YFV17D yellow fever vaccine. CDR3s include the opening cysteine and the closing phenylalanine or tryptophan. A D gene is named only where the DNA matches it firmly. Clone size is shown for a subset of rows, as once, few, many or a class of expanded clone.

d_call	j_call	clone_size	v_call	cdr3_length	cdr3_aa	cdr3_nt
-	TRBJ2-3	-	TRBV12-3/TRBV12-4	17	CASSFQGWGEGTDTQYF	TGTGCCAGCAGTTTTCAGGGGTGGGGTGAAGGCACAGATACGCAGTATTTT
TRBD1	TRBJ1-4	many	TRBV4-3	16	CASSQVSGTGYEKLFF	TGCGCCAGCAGCCAAGTATCCGGGACAGGGTATGAAAAACTGTTTTTT
-	TRBJ2-3	many	TRBV4-1	15	CASSQVAASTDTQYF	TGCGCCAGCAGCCAAGTCGCAGCGAGCACAGATACGCAGTATTTT
-	TRBJ1-1	-	TRBV6-5	12	CASSSRQGRNFF	TGTGCCAGCAGTTCTAGGCAGGGGAGAAACTTCTTT
-	TRBJ1-1	many	TRBV4-2	14	CASSLLTGSFEAFF	TGTGCCAGCAGCCTCCTGACAGGATCCTTTGAAGCTTTCTTT
-	TRBJ1-6	many	TRBV12-3/TRBV12-4	16	CASSRGVGSYNSPLHF	TGTGCCAGCAGTCGTGGGGTGGGCTCCTATAATTCACCCCTCCACTTT
-	TRBJ1-1	many	TRBV4-1	16	CASSQALLLGNTEAFF	TGCGCCAGCAGCCAAGCGTTACTCCTCGGGAACACTGAAGCTTTCTTT
-	TRBJ2-1	many	TRBV5-1	13	CASSLGTYNEQFF	TGCGCCAGCAGCCTGGGGACTTACAATGAGCAGTTCTTC
-	TRBJ2-7	few	TRBV29-1	13	CSAGRGDSYEQYF	TGCAGCGCCGGCCGTGGGGATTCCTACGAGCAGTACTTC
TRBD2	TRBJ2-7	-	TRBV7-2	17	CASSFYPLRGGGEKQDF	TGTGCCAGCAGCTTCTACCCGTTGCGGGGGGGCGGCGAAAAGCAGGACTTC
-	TRBJ2-1	many	TRBV10-3	14	CAISESFVERNKFF	TGTGCCATCAGTGAGTCGTTCGTCGAGCGGAATAAGTTCTTC
-	TRBJ2-3	few	TRBV12-3/TRBV12-4	14	CASSRDRRSGTQYF	TGTGCCAGCAGCCGGGACCGCCGATCAGGTACGCAGTATTTT
-	TRBJ1-3	few	TRBV20-1	14	CSARDAGAGNTIYF	TGCAGTGCTAGAGATGCTGGGGCTGGAAACACCATATATTTT
TRBD1	TRBJ2-2	many	TRBV9	16	CASSVGPGTVAGELFF	TGTGCCAGCAGCGTAGGTCCCGGGACAGTCGCCGGGGAGCTGTTTTTT
TRBD2	TRBJ2-5	many	TRBV4-3	14	CASSQGTSVQTQYF	TGCGCCAGCAGCCAGGGGACTAGCGTTCAGACCCAGTACTTC
TRBD1	TRBJ2-5	many	TRBV5-1	17	CASSLGGTGRTQETQYF	TGCGCCAGCAGCCTTGGGGGGACAGGGAGAACCCAAGAGACCCAGTACTTC
-	TRBJ1-5	many	TRBV7-2	13	CASSLSSNQPQHF	TGTGCCAGCAGCTTATCCAGTAATCAGCCCCAGCATTTT
-	TRBJ1-1	-	TRBV18	16	CASSPPSLQMNTEAFF	TGTGCCAGCTCACCACCGTCATTACAGATGAACACTGAAGCTTTCTTT
TRBD2	TRBJ2-2	many	TRBV6-1	15	CASRAGTSGTGELFF	TGTGCCAGCAGAGCCGGGACTAGCGGTACCGGGGAGCTGTTTTTT
TRBD1	TRBJ1-5	few	TRBV7-2	13	CASSGQGGEPQHF	TGTGCCAGCAGCGGACAGGGAGGTGAGCCCCAGCATTTT
-	TRBJ1-6	many	TRBV28	14	CASRTPTYNSPLHF	TGTGCCAGCCGGACTCCCACCTATAATTCACCCCTCCACTTT
TRBD1	TRBJ2-3	-	TRBV6-2/TRBV6-3	14	CASSYPGQADTQYF	TGTGCCAGCAGTTACCCAGGACAGGCCGATACGCAGTATTTT
TRBD1	TRBJ1-2	-	TRBV6-6	15	CASSYSSGGIYGYTF	TGTGCCAGCAGTTACTCGTCAGGGGGGATCTATGGCTACACCTTC
-	TRBJ2-2	many	TRBV5-6	15	CASSPGTSNTGELFF	TGTGCCAGCAGCCCCGGGACATCGAACACCGGGGAGCTGTTTTTT
-	TRBJ2-6	many	TRBV5-1	18	CASSLYLTGGSGANVLTF	TGCGCCAGCAGCTTGTATCTGACAGGAGGCTCTGGGGCCAACGTCCTGACTTTC
TRBD1	TRBJ2-7	many	TRBV7-9	16	CASSLVSRQGRVEQYF	TGTGCCAGCAGCTTAGTTTCGAGACAGGGAAGGGTCGAGCAGTACTTC
-	TRBJ1-6	many	TRBV18	14	CASNSGQYNSPLHF	TGTGCCAGCAACTCCGGACAGTATAATTCACCCCTCCACTTT
-	TRBJ2-7	many	TRBV4-1	14	CASSQPRSSYEQYF	TGCGCCAGCAGCCAACCACGGAGCTCCTACGAGCAGTACTTC
-	TRBJ1-1	few	TRBV12-3/TRBV12-4	14	CASSYRVGTTEAFF	TGTGCCAGCAGTTATAGGGTAGGGACCACTGAAGCTTTCTTT
-	TRBJ1-2	many	TRBV7-6	13	CASSYDGAYGYTF	TGTGCCAGCAGCTACGACGGTGCCTATGGCTACACCTTC
-	TRBJ1-1	many	TRBV5-1	16	CASSSTTGRKSTEAFF	TGCGCCAGCAGCTCGACTACAGGGCGAAAATCTACTGAAGCTTTCTTT
TRBD2	TRBJ2-1	many	TRBV20-1	16	CSARPRLAVKHNEQFF	TGCAGTGCTAGGCCCCGACTAGCGGTAAAACACAATGAGCAGTTCTTC
TRBD1	TRBJ1-1	-	TRBV3-1	17	CASSQDRHRTGDTEAFF	TGTGCCAGCAGCCAAGATCGCCACCGGACAGGCGACACTGAAGCTTTCTTT
-	TRBJ2-5	-	TRBV20-1	11	CSARDTSTQYF	TGCAGTGCTAGAGATACAAGTACCCAGTACTTC
-	TRBJ2-3	many	TRBV7-9	12	CATTDSDFTQYF	TGTGCCACTACAGACTCGGACTTTACGCAGTATTTT
-	TRBJ2-5	-	TRBV4-2	14	CASSQEEQVGTQYF	TGTGCCAGCAGCCAAGAGGAACAGGTTGGGACCCAGTACTTC
TRBD1	TRBJ1-1	few	TRBV5-4	16	CASRTLTGGARTEAFF	TGTGCCAGCAGGACCTTGACAGGGGGCGCGAGGACTGAAGCTTTCTTT
TRBD1	TRBJ1-2	many	TRBV15	15	CATSRDRGTGLGYTF	TGTGCCACCAGCAGAGATCGGGGGACAGGGTTAGGCTACACCTTC
TRBD2	TRBJ2-2	many	TRBV6-5	14	CASRGLAGAGELFF	TGTGCCAGCCGAGGACTAGCGGGGGCCGGGGAGCTGTTTTTT
TRBD2	TRBJ2-5	many	TRBV20-1	13	CSASGGDQETQYF	TGCAGTGCTAGCGGGGGGGACCAAGAGACCCAGTACTTC
-	TRBJ2-3	many	TRBV11-2	16	CASSFYREGGTDTQYF	TGTGCCAGCAGCTTCTACAGGGAAGGGGGCACAGATACGCAGTATTTT
TRBD2	TRBJ2-3	many	TRBV12-3/TRBV12-4	17	CASSWASRAGGTDTQYF	TGTGCCAGCAGTTGGGCTAGCCGGGCGGGGGGCACAGATACGCAGTATTTT
TRBD1	TRBJ2-5	many	TRBV20-1	14	CSADRDRVQETQYF	TGCAGTGCTGACCGGGACAGGGTACAAGAGACCCAGTACTTC
TRBD1	TRBJ2-3	-	TRBV9	18	CASSVRPGTGFSTDTQYF	TGTGCCAGCAGCGTCCGTCCCGGGACAGGGTTTAGCACAGATACGCAGTATTTT
TRBD2	TRBJ2-3	many	TRBV5-1	14	CASSLGDYTDTQYF	TGCGCCAGCAGCTTGGGGGACTACACAGATACGCAGTATTTT
-	TRBJ2-3	many	TRBV20-1	18	CSATPGLKGARLADTQYF	TGCAGTGCCACTCCGGGGCTAAAGGGAGCTAGGCTAGCAGATACGCAGTATTTT
TRBD1	TRBJ2-5	many	TRBV20-1	14	CSARRGSNWETQYF	TGCAGTGCTCGCAGGGGGAGCAATTGGGAGACCCAGTACTTC
-	TRBJ1-2	many	TRBV5-1	14	CASSPEGGNYGYTF	TGCGCCAGCAGCCCCGAGGGCGGGAACTATGGCTACACCTTC
-	TRBJ2-1	few	TRBV4-2	13	CASSLFAVNEQFF	TGTGCCAGCAGCCTCTTTGCGGTAAATGAGCAGTTCTTC
-	TRBJ1-6	few	TRBV4-2	14	CASSQDRGGSPLHF	TGTGCCAGCAGCCAAGATCGGGGGGGTTCACCCCTCCACTTT
-	TRBJ2-5	once	TRBV4-3	13	CASSQDREQTQYF	TGCGCCAGCAGCCAAGACAGGGAACAGACCCAGTACTTC
-	TRBJ1-6	many	TRBV9	15	CASSVGEIGRPPLHF	TGTGCCAGCAGCGTAGGAGAGATAGGCAGGCCACCCCTCCACTTT
-	TRBJ2-5	-	TRBV3-1	13	CASRGSTQETQYF	TGTGCCAGCAGGGGGAGTACGCAAGAGACCCAGTACTTC
-	TRBJ2-7	many	TRBV7-2	14	CASSLSGRSYEQYF	TGTGCCAGCAGCTTAAGCGGGCGCTCCTACGAGCAGTACTTC
TRBD1	TRBJ1-6	-	TRBV20-1	15	CSAGMHRDRGPPLHF	TGCAGTGCTGGCATGCACCGGGACAGGGGTCCACCCCTCCACTTT